This record looks at one T cell receptor beta chain sequence and its context. The target antigen is unknown. The sample belongs to a study of PD-L1 blockade in urothelial cancer. Study details: Atezolizumab (1,200 mg intravenously every 3 weeks) began at some point between 2014 and 2015 for patients. Findings and caveats of the study: Tumor-associated TCR clones expanded more in blood at 3 weeks in patients with durable benefit.

The time point was: peripheral blood 6 weeks after treatment start. Measured with immunoSEQ multiplex PCR; TCRdb has only the in-frame clones, and not every one. The profile shows some 51,000 clones, 88% of them singletons. This TCR came from a man aged 60 to 69 with urothelial cancer. Sequenced material: PBMCs, taken around atezolizumab (anti-PD-L1) treatment.

The CDR3: CASSLGTGSEVDEQFF. Written as DNA, the CDR3 is TGTGCCAGCAGCTTGGGGACAGGGAGTGAAGTGGATGAGCAGTTCTTC. V gene TRBV5-8 combines with J gene TRBJ2-1; 8 bases match TRBD1. V gave up 0 bases and J gave up 8 bases; unmatched junction bases: 10. The germline V gene has CDR1 SGHTS and CDR2 YDEGEE. The CDR3 loop spans 16 amino acids.